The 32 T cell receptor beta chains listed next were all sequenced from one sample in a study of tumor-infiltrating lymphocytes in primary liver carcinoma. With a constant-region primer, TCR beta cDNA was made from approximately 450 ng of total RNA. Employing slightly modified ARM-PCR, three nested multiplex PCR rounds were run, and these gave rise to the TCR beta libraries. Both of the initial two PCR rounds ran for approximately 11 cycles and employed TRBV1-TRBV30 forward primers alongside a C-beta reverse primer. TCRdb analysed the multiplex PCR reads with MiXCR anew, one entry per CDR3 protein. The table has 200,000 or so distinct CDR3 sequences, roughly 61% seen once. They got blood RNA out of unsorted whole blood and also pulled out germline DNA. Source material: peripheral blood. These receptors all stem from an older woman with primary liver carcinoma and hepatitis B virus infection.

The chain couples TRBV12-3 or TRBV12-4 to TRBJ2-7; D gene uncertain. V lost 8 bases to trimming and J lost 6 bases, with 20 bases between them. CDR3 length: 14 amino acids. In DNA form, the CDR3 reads TGTGCCAGCGGTTCCACGAGCCTTTACGTCGAGCAGTACTTC. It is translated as CASGSTSLYVEQYF.

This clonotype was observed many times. CDR3: CASSPLREGLFNEQFF. Written as DNA, the CDR3 is TGTGCCAGCAGTCCATTGCGGGAGGGCCTTTTTAATGAGCAGTTCTTC. The chain uses TRBV6-5 and TRBJ2-1, with 9 bases fitting TRBD2. CDR3 length equals 16 residues. Trimming cost V 5 bases and J 7 bases; bases outside gene matches: 12. CDR1 and CDR2 from the germline V gene are MNHEY and SVGAGI.

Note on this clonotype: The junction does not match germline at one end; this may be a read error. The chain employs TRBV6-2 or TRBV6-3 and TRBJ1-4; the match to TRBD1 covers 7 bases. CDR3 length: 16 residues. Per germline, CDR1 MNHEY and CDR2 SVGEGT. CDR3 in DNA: TGTGCCAGCAGGACTGGGACAGCTGCAACTAATGAAAAACCGTTTTTT. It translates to CASRTGTAATNEKPFF.

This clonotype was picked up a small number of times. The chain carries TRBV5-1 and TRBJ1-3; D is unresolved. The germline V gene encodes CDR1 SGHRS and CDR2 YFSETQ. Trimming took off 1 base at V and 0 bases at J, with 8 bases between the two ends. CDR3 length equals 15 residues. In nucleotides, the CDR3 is TGCGCCAGCAGCTTGAACACCGGCTCTGGAAACACCATATATTTT. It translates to CASSLNTGSGNTIYF.

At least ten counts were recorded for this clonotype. CDR3 residues: CASSQPRDKYGYEQYF. CDR3 nucleotide sequence: TGTGCCAGCAGCCAACCCCGGGACAAATATGGCTACGAGCAGTACTTC. The chain carries TRBV7-8 and TRBJ2-7, with D possibly TRBD1 on 6 matching bases. Germline V gene sequence: CDR1 SGHVS, CDR2 FQNEAQ. The V gene lost 5 bases and the J gene lost 3 bases, with 20 bases spanning the gap. The CDR3 has 16 amino acids.

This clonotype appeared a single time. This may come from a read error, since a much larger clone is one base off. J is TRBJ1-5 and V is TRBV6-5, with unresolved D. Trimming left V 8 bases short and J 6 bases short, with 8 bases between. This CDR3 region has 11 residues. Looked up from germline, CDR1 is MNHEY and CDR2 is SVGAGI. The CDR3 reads CASGLCQPQHF. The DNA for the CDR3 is TGTGCCAGCGGCTTGTGTCAGCCCCAGCATTTT.

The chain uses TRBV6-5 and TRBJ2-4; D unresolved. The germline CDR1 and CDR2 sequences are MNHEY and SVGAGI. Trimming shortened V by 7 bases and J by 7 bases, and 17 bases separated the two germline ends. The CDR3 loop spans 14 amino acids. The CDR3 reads CASMKGHYVNIQYF. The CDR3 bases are TGTGCCAGCATGAAGGGTCACTATGTCAACATTCAGTACTTC.

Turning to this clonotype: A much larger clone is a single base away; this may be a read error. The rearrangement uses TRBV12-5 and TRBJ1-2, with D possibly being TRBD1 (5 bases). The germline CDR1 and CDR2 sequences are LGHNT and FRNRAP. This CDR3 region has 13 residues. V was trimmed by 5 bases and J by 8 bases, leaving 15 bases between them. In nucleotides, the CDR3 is TGTGCTAGTGGTCCGGCGGGACGAGGGGGCTACACCTTC. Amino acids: CASGPAGRGGYTF.

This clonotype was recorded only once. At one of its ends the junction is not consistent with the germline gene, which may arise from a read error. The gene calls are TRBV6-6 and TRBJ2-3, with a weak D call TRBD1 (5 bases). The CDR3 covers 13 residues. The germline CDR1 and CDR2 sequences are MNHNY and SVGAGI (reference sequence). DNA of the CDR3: TGCGCCAGCAGTTTCAGGGTTACAGATACGCAGTGTTTT. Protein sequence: CASSFRVTDTQCF.

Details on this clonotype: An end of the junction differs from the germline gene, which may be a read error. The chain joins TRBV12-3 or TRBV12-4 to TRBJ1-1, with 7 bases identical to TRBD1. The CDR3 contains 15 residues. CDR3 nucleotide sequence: TGTGTCAGCAGCCGAGCGGGACAGCAGAACACTGAAGCTTTCTTT. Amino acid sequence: CVSSRAGQQNTEAFF.

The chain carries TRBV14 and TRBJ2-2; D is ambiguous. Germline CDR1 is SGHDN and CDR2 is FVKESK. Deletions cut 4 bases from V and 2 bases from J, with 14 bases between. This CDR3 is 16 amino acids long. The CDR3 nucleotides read TGTGCCAGCAGCCGAAAACTCATAGCAAACACCGGGGAGCTGTTTTTT. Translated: CASSRKLIANTGELFF.

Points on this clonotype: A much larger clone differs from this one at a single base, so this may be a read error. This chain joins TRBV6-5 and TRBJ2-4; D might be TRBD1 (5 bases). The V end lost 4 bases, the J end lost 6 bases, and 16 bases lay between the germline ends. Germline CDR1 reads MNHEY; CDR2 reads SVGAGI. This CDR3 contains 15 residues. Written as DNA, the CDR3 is TGTGCCAGCAGTTCCCGACAGCGTACCATAAACATTCAGTACTTC. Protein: CASSSRQRTINIQYF.

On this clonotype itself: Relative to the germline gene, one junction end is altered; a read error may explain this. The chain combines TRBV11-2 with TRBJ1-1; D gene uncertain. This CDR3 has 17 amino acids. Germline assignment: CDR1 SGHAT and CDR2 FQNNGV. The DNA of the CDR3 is TGTGCCAGCAGCCCCTCATTCGCCAGGAGTATGAATACTGAAGCTTTCTTT. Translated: CASSPSFARSMNTEAFF.

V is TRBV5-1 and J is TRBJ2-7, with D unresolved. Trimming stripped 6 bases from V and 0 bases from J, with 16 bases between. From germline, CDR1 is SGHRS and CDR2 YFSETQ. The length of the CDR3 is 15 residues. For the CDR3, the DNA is TGCGCCAGCACCCCCGGTGTCCTCAGCTCCTACGAGCAGTACTTC. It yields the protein CASTPGVLSSYEQYF. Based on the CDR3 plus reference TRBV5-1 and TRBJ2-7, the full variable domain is KAGVTQTPRYLIKTRGQQVTLSCSPISGHRSVSWYQQTPGQGLQFLFEYFSETQRNKGNFPGRFSGRQFSNSRSEMNVSTLELGDSALYLCASTPGVLSSYEQYFGPGTRLTVT.

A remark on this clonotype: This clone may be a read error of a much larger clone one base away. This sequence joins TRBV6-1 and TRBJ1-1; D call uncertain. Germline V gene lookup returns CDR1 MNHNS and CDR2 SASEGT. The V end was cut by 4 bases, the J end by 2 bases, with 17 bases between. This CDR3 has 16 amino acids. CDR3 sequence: CASSGWTERINTEAFF. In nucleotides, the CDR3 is TGTGCCAGCAGTGGCTGGACCGAGAGGATTAACACTGAAGCTTTCTTT.

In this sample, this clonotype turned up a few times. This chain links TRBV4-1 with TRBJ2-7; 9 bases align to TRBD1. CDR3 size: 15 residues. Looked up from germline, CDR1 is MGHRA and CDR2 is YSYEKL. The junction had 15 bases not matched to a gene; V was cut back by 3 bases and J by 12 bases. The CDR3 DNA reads TGCGCCAGCAGCCACCCCTTGGTTGGGGGGGACAGGGTGTACTTC. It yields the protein CASSHPLVGGDRVYF.

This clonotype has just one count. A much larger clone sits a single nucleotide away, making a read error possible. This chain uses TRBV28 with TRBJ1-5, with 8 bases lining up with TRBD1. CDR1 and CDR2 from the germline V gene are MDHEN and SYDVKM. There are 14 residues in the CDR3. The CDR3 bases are TGTGCCAGGAGTTTGACAGGGGCCAATCAGCCCCAGCATTTT. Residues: CARSLTGANQPQHF.

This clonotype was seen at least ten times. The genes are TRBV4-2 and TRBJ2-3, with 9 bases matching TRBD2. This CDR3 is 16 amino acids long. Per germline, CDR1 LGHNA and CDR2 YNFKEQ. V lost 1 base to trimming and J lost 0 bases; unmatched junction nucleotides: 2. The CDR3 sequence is CASSQVLAGSTDTQYF. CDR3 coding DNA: TGTGCCAGCAGCCAAGTCCTAGCGGGGAGCACAGATACGCAGTATTTT.

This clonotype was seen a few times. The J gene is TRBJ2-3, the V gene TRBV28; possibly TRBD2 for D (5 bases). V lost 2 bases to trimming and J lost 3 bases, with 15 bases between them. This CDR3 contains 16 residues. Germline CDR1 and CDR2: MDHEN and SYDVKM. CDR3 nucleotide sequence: TGTGCCAGCAGTTTAAGAACCAGCGGTTTGACAGATACGCAGTATTTT. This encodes CASSLRTSGLTDTQYF.

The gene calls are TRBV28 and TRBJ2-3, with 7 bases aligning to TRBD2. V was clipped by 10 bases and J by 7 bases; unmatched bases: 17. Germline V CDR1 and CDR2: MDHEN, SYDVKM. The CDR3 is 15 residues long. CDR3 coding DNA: TGTGCCAACCTAAAGAGCGGGACGGGCTCAAATACGCAGTATTTT. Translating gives CANLKSGTGSNTQYF.

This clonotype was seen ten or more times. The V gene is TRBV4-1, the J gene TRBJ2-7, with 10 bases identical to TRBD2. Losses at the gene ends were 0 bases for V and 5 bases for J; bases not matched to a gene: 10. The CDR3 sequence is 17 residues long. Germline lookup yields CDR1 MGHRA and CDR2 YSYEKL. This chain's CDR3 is CASSQDEREGSVDEQYF. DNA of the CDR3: TGCGCCAGCAGCCAAGACGAGCGGGAGGGCTCAGTTGACGAGCAGTACTTC.

The CDR3 DNA sequence: TGCAGCGTTAGCTATCGGGGTTACAATGAGCAGTTCTTC. Translated: CSVSYRGYNEQFF. The gene calls are TRBV29-1 and TRBJ2-1; maybe TRBD2 (5 bases). V lost 5 bases and J 4 bases, leaving 12 bases between the germline ends. Germline CDR1 SQVTM, CDR2 ANQGSEA. CDR3 length equals 13 residues.

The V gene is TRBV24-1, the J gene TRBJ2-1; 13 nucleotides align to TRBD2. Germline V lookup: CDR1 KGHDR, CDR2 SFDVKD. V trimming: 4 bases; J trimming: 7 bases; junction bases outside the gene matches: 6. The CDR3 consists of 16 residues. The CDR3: CATSDQLAGGGNEQFF. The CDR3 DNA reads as TGTGCCACCAGTGACCAACTAGCGGGAGGGGGTAATGAGCAGTTCTTC.

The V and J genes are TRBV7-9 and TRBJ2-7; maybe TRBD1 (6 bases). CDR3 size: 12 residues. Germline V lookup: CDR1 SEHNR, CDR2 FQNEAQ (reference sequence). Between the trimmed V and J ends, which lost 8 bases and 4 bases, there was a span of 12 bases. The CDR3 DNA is TGTGCCAGCTGCAGGACAGAGTACGAGCAGTACTTC. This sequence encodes CASCRTEYEQYF.

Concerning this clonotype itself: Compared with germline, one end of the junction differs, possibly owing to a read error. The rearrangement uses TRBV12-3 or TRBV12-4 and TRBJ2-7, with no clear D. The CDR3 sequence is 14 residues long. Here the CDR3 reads CASSLATGSYGQYF. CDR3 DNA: TGTGCCAGCAGTTTAGCTACTGGATCCTACGGGCAGTACTTC.

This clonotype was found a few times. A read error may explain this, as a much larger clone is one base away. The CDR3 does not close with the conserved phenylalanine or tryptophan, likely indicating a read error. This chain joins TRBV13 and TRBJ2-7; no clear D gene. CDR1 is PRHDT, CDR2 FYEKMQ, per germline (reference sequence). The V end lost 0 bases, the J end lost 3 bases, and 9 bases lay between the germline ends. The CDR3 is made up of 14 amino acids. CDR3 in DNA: TGTGCCAGCAGCTTAGGGGGGTCCAACTACGAGCAGTACTTA. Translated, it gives CASSLGGSNYEQYL.

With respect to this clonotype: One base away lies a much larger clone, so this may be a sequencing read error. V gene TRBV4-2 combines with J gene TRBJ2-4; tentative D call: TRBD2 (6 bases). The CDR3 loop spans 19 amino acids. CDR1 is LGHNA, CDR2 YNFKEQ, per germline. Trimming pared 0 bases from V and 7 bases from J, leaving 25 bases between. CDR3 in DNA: TGTGCCAGCAGCCAAGATTGGTCGGGAGAGGCGGCTTGGGGGAACATTCAGTACTTC. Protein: CASSQDWSGEAAWGNIQYF.

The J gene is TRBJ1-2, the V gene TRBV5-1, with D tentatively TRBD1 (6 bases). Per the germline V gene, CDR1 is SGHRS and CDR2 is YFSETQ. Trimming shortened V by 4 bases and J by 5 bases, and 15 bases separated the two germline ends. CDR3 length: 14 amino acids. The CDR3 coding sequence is TGCGCCAGCAGCGCTCAGACAGGATTATATGGCTACACCTTC. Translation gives CASSAQTGLYGYTF.

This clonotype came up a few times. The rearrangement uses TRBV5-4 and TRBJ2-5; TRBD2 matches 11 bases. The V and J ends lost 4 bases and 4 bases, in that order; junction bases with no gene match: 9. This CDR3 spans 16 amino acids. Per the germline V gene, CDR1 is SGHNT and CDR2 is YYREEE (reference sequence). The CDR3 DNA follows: TGTGCCAGCAGCACACCAATAGCGGGAGGGAGAGAGACCCAGTACTTC. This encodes CASSTPIAGGRETQYF.

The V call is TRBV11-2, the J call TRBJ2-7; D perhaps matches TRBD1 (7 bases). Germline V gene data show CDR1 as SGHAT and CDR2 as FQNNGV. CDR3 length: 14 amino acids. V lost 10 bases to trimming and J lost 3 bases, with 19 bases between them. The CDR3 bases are TGTGCCAACAACTTAGTTCAGGGGGGCTACGAGCAGTACTTC. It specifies CANNLVQGGYEQYF.

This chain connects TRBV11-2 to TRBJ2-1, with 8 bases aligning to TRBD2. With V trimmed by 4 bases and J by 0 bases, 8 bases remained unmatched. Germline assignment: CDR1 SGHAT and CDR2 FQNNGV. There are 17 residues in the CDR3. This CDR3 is CASSSSLAAISYNEQFF. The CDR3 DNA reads TGTGCCAGCAGCTCCTCACTAGCGGCCATCTCCTACAATGAGCAGTTCTTC.

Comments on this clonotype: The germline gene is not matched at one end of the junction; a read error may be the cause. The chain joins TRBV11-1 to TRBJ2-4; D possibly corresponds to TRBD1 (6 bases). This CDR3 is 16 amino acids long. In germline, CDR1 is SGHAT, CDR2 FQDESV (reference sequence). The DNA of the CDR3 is TGTGTCAGCAGCCCAAGGTCCAGGGGTAGGGAAAACATTCAGTACTTC. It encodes CVSSPRSRGRENIQYF.